The 26 T cell receptor beta chains listed next were all sequenced from one sample in a study of T cell changes during pregnancy in multiple sclerosis. Measured with immunoSEQ multiplex PCR; TCRdb has only the in-frame clones, and not every one. The sample contains over 65,000 clones, approximately 94% of which appear only once. The starting material was peripheral blood, obtained in the third trimester of pregnancy. The source is a female donor with multiple sclerosis, enrolled in a pregnancy study.

This clone was counted only a few times. V usage is TRBV5-6 and J usage is TRBJ2-3; D unclear. This CDR3 region has 13 residues. In germline, CDR1 is SGHDT, CDR2 YYEEEE. Trimming removed 0 bases at V and 1 base at J, with 3 bases between. CDR3 region: CASSLGRTDTQYF. The CDR3 DNA reads as TGTGCCAGCAGCTTGGGGCGCACAGATACGCAGTATTTT.

V is TRBV19 and J is TRBJ1-6, with TRBD1 matching 7 bases. CDR1 and CDR2 (germline): LNHDA, SQIVND (reference sequence). The trim removed 4 bases at V and 6 bases at J, leaving 6 bases unmatched. The CDR3 contains 15 residues. The CDR3 DNA reads TGTGCCAGTAGTACCTCGACAGGGACTAATTCACCCCTCCACTTT. It codes for CASSTSTGTNSPLHF.

This sequence joins TRBV9 and TRBJ2-2; 10 nucleotides agree with TRBD2. The V gene's germline CDR1 is SGDLS and CDR2 YYNGEE. V shed 0 bases and J 6 bases; nucleotides not matched to a gene: 8. CDR3 length equals 17 residues. CDR3 DNA: TGTGCCAGCAGCGTAGCTTTACTAGCGGGGAATCCCGGGGAGCTGTTTTTT. Protein sequence: CASSVALLAGNPGELFF.

The chain has TRBV14 and TRBJ2-7, with 10 bases matching TRBD1. The CDR3 totals 14 residues. The germline CDR1 and CDR2 sequences are SGHDN and FVKESK. Germline trimming cut 6 bases from V and 7 bases from J; bases unmatched to any gene: 9. CDR3 residues: CASSPGTGVREQYF. The CDR3 DNA reads TGTGCCAGCAGTCCCGGGACAGGGGTACGGGAGCAGTACTTC.

This chain connects TRBV5-5 to TRBJ2-1; tentative D call: TRBD1 (5 bases). V was pared by 0 bases and J by 4 bases, with 11 bases between. CDR1 is SGHKS and CDR2 is YYEKEE in the germline V gene (reference sequence). The CDR3 totals 15 residues. DNA of the CDR3: TGTGCCAGCAGCTTGGTAGGGGCCGCATACAATGAGCAGTTCTTC. Translating gives CASSLVGAAYNEQFF.

A word on this clone: One junction end disagrees with the germline gene, perhaps due to a read error. The V gene is TRBV7-7, the J gene TRBJ2-5; 11 positions match TRBD2. CDR1 is SSHAT, CDR2 FNYEAQ, per germline (reference sequence). CDR3 size: 15 residues. The CDR3 reads CASSPSGGTQETQYF. The DNA of the CDR3 is TGTGCTAGCAGCCCTAGCGGGGGGACCCAAGAGACCCAGTACTTC.

V usage is TRBV7-2 and J usage is TRBJ1-4, with D hard to call. The V gene lost 5 bases and the J gene lost 0 bases, with 7 bases spanning the gap. CDR1 is SGHTA and CDR2 is FQGNSA in the germline V gene. The CDR3 has 14 amino acids. The CDR3 nucleotides read TGTGCCAGCAGCCGCGTTGCAACTAATGAAAAACTGTTTTTT. Its protein product is CASSRVATNEKLFF.

The J gene is TRBJ1-5, the V gene TRBV7-9; D ambiguous. CDR3 size: 14 residues. The germline V gene has CDR1 SEHNR and CDR2 FQNEAQ (reference sequence). Trimming shortened V by 5 bases and J by 1 base, and 9 bases separated the two germline ends. This CDR3 is CASSLPGSNQPQHF. CDR3 nucleotide sequence: TGTGCCAGCAGCCTACCGGGAAGCAATCAGCCCCAGCATTTT.

The chain couples TRBV5-1 to TRBJ2-3; TRBD2 agrees at 11 bases. J gave up 1 base and V 4 bases, and 2 bases lay outside the gene matches. Germline V lookup: CDR1 SGHRS, CDR2 YFSETQ. The CDR3 sequence is 15 residues long. CDR3 sequence (DNA): TGCGCCAGCAGCCGGGGACTAGCGGGCACAGATACGCAGTATTTT. Its protein product is CASSRGLAGTDTQYF.

The rearrangement links TRBV4-3 to TRBJ1-6; D uncertain. The CDR3 covers 17 residues. Germline V CDR1 and CDR2: LGHNA, YSLEER. Trimming pared 0 bases from V and 4 bases from J, leaving 13 bases between. DNA for the CDR3: TGCGCCAGCAGCCAAGATCTCGGTAGCGGGTATAATTCACCCCTCCACTTT. Amino acids: CASSQDLGSGYNSPLHF.

The chain couples TRBV11-3 to TRBJ1-3; D is uncertain. The CDR3 totals 12 residues. Trimming left V 5 bases short and J 6 bases short, with 8 bases between. CDR1 is SGHNT and CDR2 is YENEEA in the germline V gene. This CDR3 is CASSQEENTIYF. Written as DNA, the CDR3 is TGTGCCAGCAGCCAGGAGGAAAACACCATATATTTT.

The chain joins TRBV19 to TRBJ2-7; possibly TRBD2 for D (6 bases). V lost 2 bases and J lost 2, with 16 bases in between. Germline V gene lookup returns CDR1 LNHDA and CDR2 SQIVND (reference sequence). The CDR3 runs to 16 residues. CDR3 in DNA: TGTGCCAGTAGTATAACTGGCGGGACGTTAACCTACGAGCAGTACTTC. This gives the protein CASSITGGTLTYEQYF.

The rearrangement joins TRBV9 to TRBJ1-6, with D possibly TRBD1 on 5 matching bases. Germline V lookup: CDR1 SGDLS, CDR2 YYNGEE. The CDR3 spans 18 residues. Trimming took off 0 bases at V and 4 bases at J, with 17 bases between the two ends. The chain's CDR3 is CASSVGQGRPQYNSPLHF. As DNA, the CDR3 is TGTGCCAGCAGCGTAGGTCAGGGTAGGCCCCAATATAATTCACCCCTCCACTTT.

In DNA, the CDR3 is TGCAGCGTTGACCAGGGCTACACCGGGGAGCTGTTTTTT. Amino acids: CSVDQGYTGELFF. This chain uses TRBV29-1 with TRBJ2-2, with a possible D match to TRBD1 (5 bases). The V end was cut by 3 bases, the J end by 3 bases, with 8 bases between. This CDR3 region has 13 residues. CDR1 and CDR2 (germline): SQVTM, ANQGSEA.

The chain has TRBV7-3 and TRBJ1-1; no definite D call. Trimming removed 6 bases from V and 1 base from J, with 12 bases in between. This CDR3 region has 14 residues. Germline V gives CDR1 SGHTA, CDR2 FQGTGA. The CDR3 region is CASSEGGWNTEAFF. The CDR3 coding sequence is TGTGCCAGCAGTGAGGGCGGGTGGAACACTGAAGCTTTCTTT.

This CDR3 reads CASSLASQGPYEQYF. The CDR3 DNA reads TGTGCCAGCAGCTTAGCTTCCCAGGGGCCCTACGAGCAGTACTTC. The rearrangement joins TRBV7-6 to TRBJ2-7, with D tentatively TRBD1 (6 bases). The CDR3 covers 15 residues. Germline-derived CDR1 and CDR2 are SGHVS and FNYEAQ. Deletions cut 0 bases from V and 2 bases from J, with 11 bases between.

This clone turned up a few times. The genes are TRBV5-1 and TRBJ2-7; D call uncertain. CDR3 length: 13 residues. CDR1 is SGHRS and CDR2 is YFSETQ in the germline V gene. The ends were cut back, 5 bases at V and 2 bases at J, with 11 bases in the middle. The CDR3 spells CASRRGETYEQYF. For the CDR3, the DNA is TGCGCCAGCAGGCGCGGTGAGACCTACGAGCAGTACTTC.

The chain joins TRBV21-1 to TRBJ1-4; TRBD1, the table's D call, lacks a check against the DNA. TRBV21-1 is assigned pseudogene status. The CDR3 totals 18 residues. Here the CDR3 DNA reads TGTGCCAGCAGCCACCCCACAGGGGCCCCGGTGGTAGGGGAAAAACTGTTTTTT. Encoded protein: CASSHPTGAPVVGEKLFF.

The rearrangement joins TRBV9 to TRBJ2-3, with 7 bases aligning to TRBD2. V trimming: 4 bases; J trimming: 1 base; junction bases outside the gene matches: 3. Germline CDR1 and CDR2: SGDLS and YYNGEE. This CDR3 has 14 amino acids. CDR3 sequence (DNA): TGTGCCAGCAGCCAGGGAGGGGGCACAGATACGCAGTATTTT. Translating gives CASSQGGGTDTQYF.

The genes are TRBV7-8 and TRBJ1-4; no clear D. CDR1 and CDR2 from the germline V gene are SGHVS and FQNEAQ. V was cut by 4 bases and J by 5 bases, with 11 bases left in between. The CDR3 runs to 14 residues. The DNA for the CDR3 is TGTGCCAGCAGCTGGGTGGGCAGGAATGAAAAACTGTTTTTT. This encodes CASSWVGRNEKLFF.

The chain recombines TRBV19 with TRBJ2-1; TRBD2 matches 10 bases. The germline gives CDR1 LNHDA, CDR2 SQIVND (reference sequence). The ends lost 4 bases at V and 10 bases at J; junction bases unmatched: 10. The CDR3 loop spans 15 amino acids. The CDR3 here is CASSNRVAGGREQFF. Here the CDR3 DNA reads TGTGCCAGTAGTAACCGGGTAGCGGGGGGCCGGGAGCAGTTCTTC.

V gene TRBV14 combines with J gene TRBJ1-2, with unresolved D. The CDR3 sequence is 14 residues long. The V and J ends lost 0 bases and 2 bases respectively, with 7 bases between them. Looked up from germline, CDR1 is SGHDN and CDR2 is FVKESK. Here the CDR3 DNA reads TGTGCCAGCAGCCAAGATGCCAGGAACTATGGCTACACCTTC. Encoded protein: CASSQDARNYGYTF. The variable domain in full, with the rest retrieved from reference TRBV14 and TRBJ1-2, is EAGVTQFPSHSVIEKGQTVTLRCDPISGHDNLYWYRRVMGKEIKFLLHFVKESKQDESGMPNNRFLAERTGGTYSTLKVQPAELEDSGVYFCASSQDARNYGYTFGSGTRLTVV.

This clone turned up a few times. V is TRBV28 and J is TRBJ1-5; the match to TRBD1 covers 11 bases. The CDR3 runs 18 residues. In germline, CDR1 is MDHEN, CDR2 SYDVKM. V gave up 3 bases and J gave up 6 bases; unmatched junction bases: 13. CDR3 region: CASSFPPEGQGGVQPQHF. CDR3 nucleotide sequence: TGTGCCAGCAGTTTCCCCCCGGAGGGACAGGGGGGAGTTCAGCCCCAGCATTTT.

This CDR3 reads CASSLVGTGTEQYF. CDR3 DNA sequence: TGTGCCAGCAGCTTAGTCGGGACAGGGACCGAGCAGTACTTC. The rearrangement links TRBV13 to TRBJ2-7, with 9 nucleotides matching TRBD1. V shed 1 base and J 6 bases; nucleotides not matched to a gene: 4. Germline V gene data show CDR1 as PRHDT and CDR2 as FYEKMQ (reference sequence). The CDR3 is 14 residues long.

The chain recombines TRBV19 with TRBJ1-6; 8 bases are a match to TRBD1. Germline V gene sequence: CDR1 LNHDA, CDR2 SQIVND (reference sequence). Trimming took 3 bases from V and 9 from J; bases not matched to a gene: 10. This CDR3 region has 16 residues. Here the CDR3 reads CASSMTGVTIISPLHF. In DNA, the CDR3 is TGTGCCAGTAGTATGACAGGGGTAACTATAATTTCACCCCTCCACTTT.

V is TRBV6-1 and J is TRBJ2-3; 7 bases agree with TRBD1. V shed 4 bases, J shed 2 bases, and the junction held 9 bases outside the gene matches. The CDR3 runs 16 residues. Germline CDR1 MNHNS, CDR2 SASEGT. As DNA, the CDR3 is TGTGCCAGCAGTGCATTTTCGGGACAGAACACAGATACGCAGTATTTT. It codes for CASSAFSGQNTDTQYF.